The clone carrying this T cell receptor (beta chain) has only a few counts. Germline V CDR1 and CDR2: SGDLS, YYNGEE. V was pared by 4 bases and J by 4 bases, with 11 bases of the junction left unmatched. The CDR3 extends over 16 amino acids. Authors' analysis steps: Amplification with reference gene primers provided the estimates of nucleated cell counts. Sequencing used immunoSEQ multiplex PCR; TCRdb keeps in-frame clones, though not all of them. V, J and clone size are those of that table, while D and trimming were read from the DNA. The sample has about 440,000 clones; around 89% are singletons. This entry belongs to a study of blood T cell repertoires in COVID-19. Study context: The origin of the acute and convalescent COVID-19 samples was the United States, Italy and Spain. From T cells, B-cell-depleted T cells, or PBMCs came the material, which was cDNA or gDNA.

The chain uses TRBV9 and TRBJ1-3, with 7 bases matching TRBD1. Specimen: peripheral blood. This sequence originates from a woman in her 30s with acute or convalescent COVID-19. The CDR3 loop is CASSLSTGTTGNTIYF. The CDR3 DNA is TGTGCCAGCAGCCTCTCGACAGGGACGACGGGAAACACCATATATTTT.